This TCR beta chain was sequenced in a study of post-analysis software for immune sequencing data. Researchers reported that TCR beta cDNA libraries carried unique molecular identifiers. Input populations of about 0.95 to 11 million T cells gave rise to around 480,000 cDNA molecules. In TCRdb, the PCR reads were re-called with MiXCR into one record per CDR3 protein. The sample has 750,000 to 950,000 distinct CDR3 sequences, roughly 50% seen once. The CDR3 totals 13 residues. Germline CDR1 and CDR2: DFQATT and SNEGSKA (reference sequence). Of note for this clonotype: As yet, its antigen is unknown.

Study-wide results and limits: Among multiple sclerosis patients, normalized Chao1 diversity was significantly below that of controls. Co-batched samples clustered tightly together by F measure. About 5 TRBV segments (TRBV5-6, TRBV5-1 and TRBV20-1 among them) occurred more frequently in patients than in controls.

This chain links TRBV20-1 with TRBJ1-1; 7 nucleotides align to TRBD1. The receptor was isolated from a girl under 18 with multiple sclerosis. Sequencing was performed on blood. The CDR3 DNA is TGCAGGGTAAACAGGGGAGCGAACACTGAAGCTTTCTTT. The encoded protein is CRVNRGANTEAFF.